Presented here are 18 T cell receptor beta chains from one specimen sequenced in a study of blood T cell repertoires in COVID-19. The repertoire was sequenced with immunoSEQ multiplex PCR; TCRdb's copy has only in-frame clones and lacks some. The sample has fewer than 350,000 clones; 86% are singletons. Sequencing was done on a sample of peripheral blood. The receptors come from a woman younger than 45 who had recovered from COVID-19.

This clone has just a few counts. The chain links TRBV6-6 to TRBJ1-2; 9 positions agree with TRBD1. The CDR3 consists of 14 residues. Trimming at V came to 2 bases and at J to 11 bases, leaving 9 bases not matched to a gene. Germline CDR1 is MNHNY and CDR2 is SVGAGI (reference sequence). The chain's CDR3 is CASSYDRGASGYTF. The DNA of the CDR3 is TGTGCCAGCAGTTACGACAGGGGGGCTAGTGGGTACACCTTC.

The chain recombines TRBV5-4 with TRBJ2-3; 13 positions agree with TRBD2. The CDR3 has 15 amino acids. Germline loops: CDR1 SGHNT, CDR2 YYREEE (reference sequence). The V gene end was trimmed by 4 bases and the J gene end by 4 bases; junction bases not matched to a gene: 3. The CDR3 DNA reads as TGTGCCAGCAGCCTGGGACTAGCGGGGCCAGATACGCAGTATTTT. It translates to CASSLGLAGPDTQYF.

The chain links TRBV6-6 to TRBJ1-2; possible D gene TRBD1, 5 bases. Germline-derived CDR1 and CDR2 are MNHNY and SVGAGI (reference sequence). The CDR3 spans 14 residues. The ends were cut back, 6 bases at V and 6 bases at J, with 17 bases in the middle. The CDR3 is CASSTRAGGNGYTF. The CDR3 bases are TGTGCCAGCAGCACTCGGGCCGGGGGAAATGGCTACACCTTC.

This chain joins TRBV29-1 and TRBJ1-5; possibly TRBD1 for D (6 bases). Trimming shortened V by 5 bases and J by 11 bases, and 16 bases separated the two germline ends. The CDR3 runs 12 residues. The germline CDR1 and CDR2 sequences are SQVTM and ANQGSEA. The CDR3 DNA is TGCAGCGTTTCGGGGGGCGGGACGGCCCAGCATTTT. It encodes CSVSGGGTAQHF.

The rearrangement links TRBV6-5 to TRBJ2-7; D is unclear. This CDR3 is built from 11 residues. The germline gives CDR1 MNHEY, CDR2 SVGAGI. V was trimmed by 6 bases and J by 6 bases, leaving 9 bases between them. This CDR3 is CASSNGAEQYF. The CDR3 DNA sequence: TGTGCCAGCAGCAACGGAGCCGAGCAGTACTTC.

This sequence joins TRBV28 and TRBJ2-7, with 7 bases fitting TRBD1. Germline V gives CDR1 MDHEN, CDR2 SYDVKM. V lost 11 bases to trimming and J lost 0 bases; unmatched junction nucleotides: 7. The CDR3 is 13 residues long. This chain's CDR3 is CASSRTGSYEQYF. DNA of the CDR3: TGTGCCTCCTCAAGGACAGGCTCCTACGAGCAGTACTTC.

The gene calls are TRBV6-2 or TRBV6-3 and TRBJ2-1; D possibly corresponds to TRBD1 (7 bases). Trimming took off 6 bases at V and 8 bases at J, with 14 bases between the two ends. The CDR3 consists of 13 residues. CDR1 is MNHEY and CDR2 is SVGEGT in the germline V gene. The CDR3 is CASSRGTVDEQFF. In DNA form, the CDR3 reads TGTGCCAGCAGCCGCGGGACAGTTGATGAGCAGTTCTTC.

The chain is built from TRBV5-1 and TRBJ1-4; 7 positions agree with TRBD1. The CDR3 sequence is 14 residues long. The V gene end was trimmed by 4 bases and the J gene end by 5 bases; junction bases not matched to a gene: 5. Germline CDR1 reads SGHRS; CDR2 reads YFSETQ. The CDR3 protein is CASSLSGQNEKLFF. As DNA, the CDR3 is TGCGCCAGCAGCCTGTCGGGACAGAATGAAAAACTGTTTTTT.

The rearrangement uses TRBV27 and TRBJ2-5; D is unclear. The CDR3 is made up of 13 amino acids. Germline V lookup: CDR1 MNHEY, CDR2 SMNVEV (reference sequence). V dropped 1 base and J dropped 1 base, with 4 bases sitting between them. This CDR3 reads CASSLFGQETQYF. The CDR3 region has the DNA TGTGCCAGCAGTTTATTCGGCCAAGAGACCCAGTACTTC.

This clone was recorded only once. The V and J genes are TRBV19 and TRBJ1-6, with a possible D match to TRBD1 (5 bases). Trimming cost V 5 bases and J 10 bases, with 18 bases left between them. This CDR3 is 15 amino acids long. Germline CDR1 LNHDA, CDR2 SQIVND (reference sequence). In DNA, the CDR3 is TGTGCCAGTAGTGTCCCCAGGGAAGGAAGATCACCCCTCCACTTT. Amino acids: CASSVPREGRSPLHF.

The J gene is TRBJ1-1, the V gene TRBV7-2; D may be TRBD1 (5 bases). This CDR3 is built from 13 residues. The germline gives CDR1 SGHTA, CDR2 FQGNSA. The V gene lost 9 bases and the J gene lost 0 bases, with 11 bases spanning the gap. CDR3 residues: CASTGPLNTEAFF. The DNA of the CDR3 is TGTGCCAGTACAGGTCCTTTGAACACTGAAGCTTTCTTT.

The rearrangement joins TRBV6-5 to TRBJ2-5, with 12 bases identical to TRBD1. The CDR3 covers 15 residues. Looked up from germline, CDR1 is MNHEY and CDR2 is SVGAGI. After removal of 10 bases from V and 5 bases from J, the junction contained 11 bases not matched to a gene. Here the CDR3 reads CATGRGTGGRETQYF. The CDR3 region has the DNA TGTGCCACTGGCAGAGGGACAGGGGGCAGGGAGACCCAGTACTTC.

This chain connects TRBV19 to TRBJ2-6, with 10 nucleotides matching TRBD1. After removal of 9 bases from V and 2 bases from J, the junction contained 10 bases not matched to a gene. Germline V gene sequence: CDR1 LNHDA, CDR2 SQIVND (reference sequence). This CDR3 contains 17 residues. The CDR3 here is CASATGQGIAGANVLTF. DNA of the CDR3: TGTGCCAGCGCAACGGGACAGGGGATCGCTGGGGCCAACGTCCTGACTTTC.

J is TRBJ1-4 and V is TRBV7-2; 7 nucleotides line up with TRBD1. The CDR3 is 15 residues long. Trimming cost V 4 bases and J 3 bases; bases outside gene matches: 5. Germline-derived CDR1 and CDR2 are SGHTA and FQGNSA. In DNA form, the CDR3 reads TGTGCCAGCAGCTCCCAGACAGGGCCTAATGAAAAACTGTTTTTT. As protein: CASSSQTGPNEKLFF.

This clone was seen a few times. This chain links TRBV2 with TRBJ1-5; D gene unclear. The CDR3 spans 16 residues. Trimming removed 3 bases from V and 0 bases from J, with 12 bases in between. Looked up from germline, CDR1 is SNHLY and CDR2 is FYNNEI. The CDR3 DNA follows: TGTGCCAGCAGTGATCTTACAGCAGATAGCAATCAGCCCCAGCATTTT. It codes for CASSDLTADSNQPQHF.

This sequence joins TRBV30 and TRBJ1-5; 12 bases agree with TRBD1. This CDR3 comprises 18 residues. The germline V gene encodes CDR1 GTSNPN and CDR2 SVGIG (reference sequence). Trimming took 3 bases from V and 4 from J; bases not matched to a gene: 13. The CDR3 loop reads CAWSYSSGQGALNQPQHF. DNA for the CDR3: TGTGCCTGGAGCTACTCTTCGGGACAGGGGGCCCTTAATCAGCCCCAGCATTTT.

The chain couples TRBV7-2 to TRBJ1-1, with TRBD1 matching 8 bases. This CDR3 is 13 amino acids long. Trimming removed 1 base from V and 6 bases from J; junction bases left unmatched: 1. CDR1 is SGHTA, CDR2 FQGNSA, per germline. CDR3 in amino acids: CASSLDRGAEAFF. CDR3 nucleotides: TGTGCCAGCAGCTTAGACAGGGGGGCTGAAGCTTTCTTT.

This chain uses TRBV5-4 with TRBJ1-2, with a possible D match to TRBD1 (6 bases). Trimming removed 4 bases from V and 2 bases from J, with 12 bases in between. The CDR3 consists of 14 residues. Germline V gives CDR1 SGHNT, CDR2 YYREEE (reference sequence). This CDR3 is CASSRPGQNYGYTF. The CDR3 nucleotides are TGTGCCAGCAGCCGTCCCGGACAGAACTATGGCTACACCTTC.